This TCR beta chain originates from a study of memory CD8 T cells in hepatitis C reinfection (dated 2017 in TCRdb). Regarding the study in general: Among the donors, three cleared two back-to-back HCV infections on their own, whereas two got rid of a primary infection but ended up chronically infected after reinfection. The peak reinfection time point was selected on the basis of previously published longitudinal tetramer+ CD8 T cell frequency data. The TCR beta repertoire of virus-specific CD8 T cells was tracked longitudinally in about five donors across an HCV reinfection episode. Peak reinfection samples were collected 3 to 8 weeks after reinfection was detected. An HCV reinfection was defined as a positive HCV RNA test that came after two negative tests taken at least 60 days apart. Several reinfection cases with stored pre-reinfection samples were identified between about 2008 and 2012. In the reinfection study, participants with a resolved prior HCV infection were followed up every 3 months.

The research as a whole found: Because only a few donors were included, definitive conclusions about public clonotypes linked to secondary clearance were beyond the reach of the study.

About this clone itself: The target of this receptor is not known. Base qualities are not at hand, and no much larger clone is one base apart.

V loses 4 bases of germline sequence and J loses 0 bases, and the interval between the two ends is 11 bases. Based on the germline V gene, the CDR1 and CDR2 sequences are SGHTS and YDEGEE. Spanning cysteine to phenylalanine, the CDR3 consists of 15 amino acids. The DNA shown is the 45-base CDR3, in frame from base 1. The time point tag for this specimen amounts to: peak reinfection, 3 to 8 weeks after reinfection detection. TCR sequencing was performed on the sorted cells directly ex vivo, without any in vitro expansion beforehand. Donors were people who inject drugs enrolled in the Montreal Acute Hepatitis C Cohort Study (HEPCO) in Canada. As controls, total naive CD8 T cells were sorted as viable CD3+ CD8+ CD45RO- cells from two donors at all three reinfection time points. Before sorting, cryopreserved peripheral blood mononuclear cells were thawed and CD8 T cells were purified from those thawed cells. CD8 T cells were enriched by negative selection with the MACS CD8+ T cell Isolation Kit. Cells were sorted on a BD FACSAria II sorter running FACSDiva software, and FlowJo was used to analyze the data.

Library preparation was by the immunoSEQ multiplex PCR assay. Genomic DNA was extracted from the sorted cells, and the TCR beta V, D and J regions were sequenced using the automated high-throughput method of Adaptive Biotechnologies. CDR3 regions were amplified with a two-step, bias-controlled multiplex PCR. An Illumina instrument was used to sequence the amplified TCR beta libraries. The original methods were these. The demultiplexed reads were processed to cut down on amplification and sequencing bias, and the IMGT database was used to assign CDR3 sequences to gene families. ImmunoSEQ software version 2.0 was used to analyze repertoire data. Clonotype lists were filtered to remove out-of-frame sequences and sequences containing stop codons in the CDR3. Clonotypes with a frequency below 0.01% were excluded because such clonotypes corresponded to less than one cell. Richness was calculated by dividing observed richness by input cell number, and evenness was calculated by dividing Shannon entropy by log observed richness. Repertoire diversity and similarity between time points were quantified using Simpson diversity and Morisita-Horn overlap indices. Each clonotype was placed into one of four groups: dominant (>1%), sub-dominant (0.5-0.99%), low abundance (0.1-0.49%) or lowest abundance (<0.1%). For the germline index, total nucleotide additions were subtracted from total CDR3 length, and that difference was then divided by total CDR3 length. The source is immuneACCESS, and TCRdb retained only in-frame sequences with V and J called. Part of the clones is not carried over; for the studies checked, unresolved V genes explain less than half of this, and the remainder is unexplained. The DNA was the basis for D and trimming; V, J and clone size are from that table. In this sample the table shows 40,000 to 45,000 clones, around 87% of which occur a single time. The ten largest account for under 1.5% of the sample.

The sample comprised naive CD8+ T cells sorted from blood. Per the publication, the cell subset or site label means: total naive CD8+CD45RO- T cells. The receptor comes from a man aged 18 to 29 with hepatitis C virus infection. Recombination joined TRBV5-8 with TRBJ1-5, with the D gene not confidently named. The base sequence is TGTGCCAGCAGCATCACCCCGAGTAGCAATCAGCCCCAGCATTTT. This translates into CASSITPSSNQPQHF.